The 24 T cell receptor beta chains below were found in one sample sequenced in a study of CD8 T cells in Susac syndrome (dated by TCRdb to between 2018 and 2021). The library was prepared using the immunoSEQ multiplex PCR assay. RNA was extracted using the RNeasy kit, and roughly 0.45 to 1 ug of the RNA was reverse transcribed with random hexamers. Using fastp trimming at Q25 and MiXCR clonotype assembly, TCRdb reanalyzed the public sequencing data and kept in-frame beta chains. Every distinct CDR3 protein forms one entry, paired with its most common genes and DNA. The sample table holds about 120,000 distinct CDR3 sequences, of which less than 95% were seen once. Approximately 0.11% of the sample comes from the top ten. Material: CD8+ T cells from PBMCs. The receptors shown here come from a human donor in good health.

This chain connects TRBV5-1 to TRBJ2-7; 8 nucleotides match TRBD1. The trim removed 1 base at V and 1 base at J, leaving 19 bases unmatched. Germline V gives CDR1 SGHRS, CDR2 YFSETQ. The CDR3 extends over 20 amino acids. The CDR3 spells CASSLSPIPPTGVRSYEQYF. CDR3 DNA: TGCGCCAGCAGCTTGTCTCCAATCCCCCCGACAGGGGTTCGATCCTACGAGCAGTACTTC.

The chain links TRBV4-3 to TRBJ1-5; TRBD1 is a possible D gene (6 bases). The CDR3 is made up of 13 amino acids. Per germline, CDR1 LGHNA and CDR2 YSLEER. V was cut by 0 bases and J by 7 bases, with 7 bases left in between. CDR3 amino acids: CASSQDRGQPQHF. CDR3 bases: TGCGCCAGCAGCCAAGACAGGGGCCAGCCCCAGCATTTT.

The V and J genes are TRBV7-9 and TRBJ1-6; D call uncertain. The ends were cut back, 8 bases at V and 9 bases at J, with 11 bases in the middle. CDR1 is SEHNR and CDR2 is FQNEAQ in the germline V gene (reference sequence). There are 12 residues in the CDR3. The CDR3: CASGVPGSPLHF. The CDR3 coding sequence is TGTGCCAGCGGGGTACCCGGTTCACCCCTCCACTTT.

The chain joins TRBV12-3 or TRBV12-4 to TRBJ2-5; tentative D call: TRBD2 (6 bases). Trimming removed 7 bases from V and 4 bases from J, with 16 bases in between. This CDR3 spans 14 amino acids. The CDR3 reads CASTPAGLRETQYF. In DNA form, the CDR3 reads TGTGCCAGCACCCCAGCGGGTCTCAGAGAGACCCAGTACTTC.

This clonotype was observed once. The chain joins TRBV20-1 to TRBJ1-5; 10 nucleotides align to TRBD1. This CDR3 contains 14 residues. J gave up 1 base and V 5 bases, and 2 bases lay outside the gene matches. Germline CDR1 is DFQATT and CDR2 is SNEGSKA (reference sequence). This CDR3 is CSAPDRGSNQPQHF. As DNA, the CDR3 is TGCAGTGCTCCGGACAGGGGGAGCAATCAGCCCCAGCATTTT.

V is TRBV19 and J is TRBJ1-1; the match to TRBD1 covers 7 bases. The CDR3 consists of 14 residues. V was clipped by 5 bases and J by 1 base; unmatched bases: 4. Germline loops: CDR1 LNHDA, CDR2 SQIVND (reference sequence). CDR3 sequence (DNA): TGTGCCAGTAGTTTGACAGGGCAGAACACTGAAGCTTTCTTT. This gives the protein CASSLTGQNTEAFF.

The gene calls are TRBV20-1 and TRBJ1-5; 7 positions match TRBD1. Germline CDR1 is DFQATT and CDR2 is SNEGSKA (reference sequence). CDR3 length: 13 amino acids. The junction had 5 bases not matched to a gene; V was cut back by 5 bases and J by 4 bases. The CDR3 DNA reads as TGCAGTGCTCGGGACAGATCGAATCAGCCCCAGCATTTT. Translated, it gives CSARDRSNQPQHF.

The chain links TRBV7-9 to TRBJ1-2; the match to TRBD1 covers 9 bases. This CDR3 region has 12 residues. In germline, CDR1 is SEHNR, CDR2 FQNEAQ (reference sequence). The V gene end was trimmed by 9 bases and the J gene end by 7 bases; junction bases not matched to a gene: 6. CDR3 protein: CAREQGAAGYTF. The DNA for the CDR3 is TGTGCCAGAGAACAGGGGGCCGCTGGCTACACCTTC.

The rearrangement uses TRBV7-9 and TRBJ2-7, with TRBD2 identical over 14 bases. V lost 3 bases, J lost 6 bases, and 16 bases stayed unmatched. CDR1 and CDR2 from the germline V gene are SEHNR and FQNEAQ (reference sequence). CDR3 length: 19 residues. The CDR3 DNA sequence: TGTGCCAGCAGCTTTGTTAGAAGGACTAGCGGGGGGCTCGGTTCCGAGCAGTACTTC. This encodes CASSFVRRTSGGLGSEQYF. Drawing the rest from reference TRBV7-9 and TRBJ2-7, the complete variable domain is DTGVSQNPRHKITKRGQNVTFRCDPISEHNRLYWYRQTLGQGPEFLTYFQNEAQLEKSRLLSDRFSAERPKGSFSTLEIQRTEQGDSAMYLCASSFVRRTSGGLGSEQYFGPGTRLTVT.

J is TRBJ2-7 and V is TRBV7-2; D remains ambiguous. The CDR3 length is 11 residues. V was clipped by 2 bases and J by 7 bases, with 6 bases between them. Looked up from germline, CDR1 is SGHTA and CDR2 is FQGNSA. CDR3 sequence (DNA): TGTGCCAGCAGCTTAATCGAGGAGCAGTACTTC. It codes for CASSLIEEQYF.

This rearrangement joins TRBV5-1 to TRBJ2-7; the D gene is possibly TRBD1 (5 bases). The V gene lost 2 bases and the J gene lost 2 bases, with 8 bases spanning the gap. The germline gives CDR1 SGHRS, CDR2 YFSETQ. This CDR3 comprises 13 residues. The CDR3 coding sequence is TGCGCCAGCAGCTTACAGGAGACCTACGAGCAGTACTTC. Translated: CASSLQETYEQYF.

This clonotype was found once. The chain carries TRBV2 and TRBJ2-5; TRBD1 aligns across 8 bases. Unmatched junction bases numbered 5, after V lost 6 bases and J lost 2 bases. CDR1 and CDR2 (germline): SNHLY, FYNNEI. The CDR3 consists of 14 residues. The CDR3 spells CASRQQGVQETQYF. Here the CDR3 DNA reads TGTGCCAGCAGGCAACAGGGGGTACAAGAGACCCAGTACTTC.

The chain couples TRBV27 to TRBJ2-1, with TRBD2 matching 15 bases. CDR1 is MNHEY, CDR2 SMNVEV, per germline (reference sequence). V gave up 5 bases and J gave up 8 bases; unmatched junction bases: 4. CDR3 size: 15 residues. CDR3 bases: TGTGCCAGCAGTCTCGGACTAGCGGGGGGGCATGAGCAGTTCTTC. Translation gives CASSLGLAGGHEQFF.

The gene calls are TRBV13 and TRBJ1-1; the D gene is possibly TRBD1 (5 bases). Germline V gene sequence: CDR1 PRHDT, CDR2 FYEKMQ (reference sequence). CDR3 length equals 14 residues. V lost 3 bases and J lost 4, with 12 bases in between. The CDR3 sequence: CASSFRGAVTEAFF. Written as DNA, the CDR3 is TGTGCCAGCAGCTTTAGGGGCGCGGTCACTGAAGCTTTCTTT. Supplemented by reference TRBV13 and TRBJ1-1, the full variable domain reads AAGVIQSPRHLIKEKRETATLKCYPIPRHDTVYWYQQGPGQDPQFLISFYEKMQSDKGSIPDRFSAQQFSDYHSELNMSSLELGDSALYFCASSFRGAVTEAFFGQGTRLTVV.

This chain links TRBV6-2 or TRBV6-3 with TRBJ1-1; a weak D match, TRBD1 (6 bases). V was trimmed by 4 bases and J by 8 bases, leaving 11 bases between them. Germline lookup yields CDR1 MNHEY and CDR2 SVGEGT. CDR3 length: 12 residues. CDR3 DNA: TGTGCCAGCAGTTTCATTGGGACAGAAGCTTTCTTT. It yields the protein CASSFIGTEAFF.

This CDR3 reads CSVEDRTKVPDTQYF. CDR3 sequence (DNA): TGCAGCGTTGAAGATAGGACTAAGGTTCCAGATACGCAGTATTTT. This chain links TRBV29-1 with TRBJ2-3; the D gene is possibly TRBD2 (6 bases). Trimming shortened V by 0 bases and J by 4 bases, and 14 bases separated the two germline ends. The CDR3 length is 15 residues. Germline CDR1 is SQVTM and CDR2 is ANQGSEA.

The chain links TRBV19 to TRBJ1-1; D call uncertain. The CDR3 covers 13 residues. V lost 6 bases and J lost 4, with 12 bases in between. Germline V gene lookup returns CDR1 LNHDA and CDR2 SQIVND (reference sequence). CDR3 DNA sequence: TGTGCCAGTAGCCCACAGCCGGGCACTGAAGCTTTCTTT. Translated, it gives CASSPQPGTEAFF.

V usage is TRBV5-1 and J usage is TRBJ1-5; D not certain. CDR1 and CDR2 from the germline V gene are SGHRS and YFSETQ. The CDR3 totals 15 residues. Trimming removed 1 base at V and 0 bases at J, with 8 bases between. Here the CDR3 reads CASSLSGFSNQPQHF. The CDR3 DNA reads as TGCGCCAGCAGCTTGAGTGGTTTTAGCAATCAGCCCCAGCATTTT.

This chain links TRBV7-2 with TRBJ1-5; the match to TRBD1 covers 9 bases. Germline assignment: CDR1 SGHTA and CDR2 FQGNSA. This CDR3 region has 17 residues. Trimming took 4 bases from V and 4 from J; bases not matched to a gene: 11. The CDR3 bases are TGTGCCAGCAGCTCGCCTCGGGACAGGGACTATAATCAGCCCCAGCATTTT. Protein: CASSSPRDRDYNQPQHF.

The V call is TRBV18, the J call TRBJ2-1; 8 bases are a match to TRBD2. V lost 4 bases to trimming and J lost 14 bases; unmatched junction nucleotides: 16. The CDR3 has 15 amino acids. Germline CDR1 is KGHSH and CDR2 is LQKENI. The CDR3 sequence: CASSLDVREAGIKFF. The CDR3 DNA reads TGTGCCAGCTCACTCGACGTGCGGGAGGCCGGGATAAAGTTCTTC. The full variable domain, its missing parts supplied by reference TRBV18 and TRBJ2-1, is NAGVMQNPRHLVRRRGQEARLRCSPMKGHSHVYWYRQLPEEGLKFMVYLQKENIIDESGMPKERFSAEFPKEGPSILRIQQVVRGDSAAYFCASSLDVREAGIKFFGPGTRLTVL.

V gene TRBV20-1 combines with J gene TRBJ2-7, with D possibly being TRBD2 (6 bases). The CDR3 length is 12 residues. Germline CDR1 reads DFQATT; CDR2 reads SNEGSKA (reference sequence). The germline V and J ends were trimmed by 5 bases and 0 bases, with 8 bases remaining between them. The CDR3 DNA is TGCAGTGCTCGGACTAACTCCTACGAGCAGTACTTC. It yields the protein CSARTNSYEQYF.

CDR3 coding DNA: TGTGCCAGCAGCACGCGGACAGGGTTTAGCGATGAGCAGTTCTTC. Protein: CASSTRTGFSDEQFF. The chain is built from TRBV9 and TRBJ2-1, with 8 positions matching TRBD1. The germline gives CDR1 SGDLS, CDR2 YYNGEE. The ends lost 4 bases at V and 8 bases at J; junction bases unmatched: 11. This CDR3 is built from 15 residues.

The rearrangement links TRBV30 to TRBJ2-2; D is possibly TRBD2 (6 bases). This CDR3 region has 14 residues. Germline CDR1 reads GTSNPN; CDR2 reads SVGIG (reference sequence). Trimming left V 4 bases short and J 4 bases short, with 13 bases between. The CDR3 sequence: CAWNRGSRTGELFF. The CDR3 nucleotides are TGTGCCTGGAATCGGGGGTCCCGCACCGGGGAGCTGTTTTTT.

The rearrangement uses TRBV7-2 and TRBJ1-6; D might be TRBD1 (6 bases). The CDR3 has 16 residues. CDR1 SGHTA and CDR2 FQGNSA come from the germline V gene. V was cut by 5 bases and J by 7 bases, with 18 bases left in between. The CDR3 DNA reads as TGTGCCAGCAGCACAGGGTGGCAGGGACGGAATTCACCCCTCCACTTT. This sequence encodes CASSTGWQGRNSPLHF.